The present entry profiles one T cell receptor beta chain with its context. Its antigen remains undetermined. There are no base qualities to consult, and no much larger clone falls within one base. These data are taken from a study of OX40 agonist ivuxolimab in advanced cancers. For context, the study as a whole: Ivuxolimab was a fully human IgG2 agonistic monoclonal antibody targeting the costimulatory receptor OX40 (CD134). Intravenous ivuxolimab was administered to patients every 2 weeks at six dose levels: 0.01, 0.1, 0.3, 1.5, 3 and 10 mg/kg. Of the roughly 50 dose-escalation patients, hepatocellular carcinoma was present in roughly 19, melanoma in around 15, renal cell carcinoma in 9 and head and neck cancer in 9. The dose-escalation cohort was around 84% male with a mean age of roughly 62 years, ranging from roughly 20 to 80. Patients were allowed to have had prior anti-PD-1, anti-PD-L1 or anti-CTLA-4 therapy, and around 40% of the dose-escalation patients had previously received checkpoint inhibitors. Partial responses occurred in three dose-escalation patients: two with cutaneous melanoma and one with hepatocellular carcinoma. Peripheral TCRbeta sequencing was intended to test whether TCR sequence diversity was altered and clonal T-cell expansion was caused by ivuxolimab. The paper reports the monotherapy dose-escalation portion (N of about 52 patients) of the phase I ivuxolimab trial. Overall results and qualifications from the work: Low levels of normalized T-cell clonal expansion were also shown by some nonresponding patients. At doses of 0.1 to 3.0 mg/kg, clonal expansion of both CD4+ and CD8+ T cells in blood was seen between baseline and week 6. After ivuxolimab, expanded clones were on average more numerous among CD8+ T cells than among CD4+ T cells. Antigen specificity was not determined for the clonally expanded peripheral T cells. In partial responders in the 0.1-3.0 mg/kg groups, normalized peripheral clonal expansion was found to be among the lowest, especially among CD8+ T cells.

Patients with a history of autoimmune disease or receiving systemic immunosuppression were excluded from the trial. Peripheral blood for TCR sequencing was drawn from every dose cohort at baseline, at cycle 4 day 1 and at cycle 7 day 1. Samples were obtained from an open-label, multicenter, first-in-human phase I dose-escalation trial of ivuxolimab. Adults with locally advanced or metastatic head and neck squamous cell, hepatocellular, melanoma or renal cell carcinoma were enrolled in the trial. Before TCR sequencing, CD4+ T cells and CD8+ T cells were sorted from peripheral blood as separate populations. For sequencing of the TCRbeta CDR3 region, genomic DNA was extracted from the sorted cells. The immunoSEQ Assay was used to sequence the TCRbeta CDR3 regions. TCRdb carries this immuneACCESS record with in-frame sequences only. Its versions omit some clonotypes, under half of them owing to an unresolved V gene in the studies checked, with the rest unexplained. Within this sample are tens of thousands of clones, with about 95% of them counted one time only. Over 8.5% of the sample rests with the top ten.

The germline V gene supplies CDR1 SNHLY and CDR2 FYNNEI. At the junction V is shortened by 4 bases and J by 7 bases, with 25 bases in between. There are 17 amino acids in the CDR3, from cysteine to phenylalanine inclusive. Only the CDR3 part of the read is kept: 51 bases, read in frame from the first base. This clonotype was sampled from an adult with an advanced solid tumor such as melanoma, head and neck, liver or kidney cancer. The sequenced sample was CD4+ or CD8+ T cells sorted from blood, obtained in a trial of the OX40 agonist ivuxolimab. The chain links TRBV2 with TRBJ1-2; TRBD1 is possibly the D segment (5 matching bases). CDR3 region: CASSGLGERTGESGYTF. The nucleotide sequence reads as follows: TGTGCCAGCAGTGGTCTGGGCGAAAGGACGGGGGAGTCTGGCTACACCTTC.